This TCR beta chain was identified during a study of blood T cell repertoires in COVID-19. Study-level information: Spain, Italy and the United States supplied samples that represented acute and convalescent COVID-19. Sample material is recorded as cDNA or gDNA derived from T cells, B-cell-depleted T cells, or PBMCs.

Germline V gives CDR1 SGDLS, CDR2 YYNGEE. V was clipped by 4 bases and J by 0 bases, with 11 bases between them. CDR3 length equals 15 residues. In the authors' workflow: Amplification with reference gene primers provided the estimates of nucleated cell counts. The repertoire was sequenced with immunoSEQ multiplex PCR; TCRdb's copy has only in-frame clones and lacks some. D and trimming were read from the DNA, whereas the V and J calls and clone size are those reported in that table. The sample has 200,000 or so clones, 75% to 90% seen once; the top ten hold approximately 2.6%. The chain recombines TRBV9 with TRBJ1-5, with D uncertain. This sequence was found in a man aged 30 to 45 with COVID-19, enrolled during active disease. Sample: peripheral blood. The CDR3 nucleotides are TGTGCCAGCAGCTCTAGAGCGGATAGCAATCAGCCCCAGCATTTT. As protein: CASSSRADSNQPQHF.